Listed here are 14 T cell receptor beta chains from one sample, sequenced in a study of post-analysis software for immune sequencing data. Antigen specificity for these receptors is unknown. The TCR beta cDNA libraries carried unique molecular identifiers. MiXCR, applied by TCRdb to the PCR reads, yields one record per CDR3 protein. The sample has roughly 620,000 distinct CDR3 sequences; 40% to 50% are singletons. Study results and caveats: Compared with controls, patients had more of about five TRBV segments, including TRBV5-6, TRBV5-1 and TRBV20-1.

Sequenced sample: blood. The receptor source for this set is a girl between 5 and 17 years old with multiple sclerosis.

Concerning this clonotype itself: This could be a read error, since a much larger clone is one nucleotide away. The chain is built from TRBV4-2 and TRBJ2-5; TRBD2 matches at 14 bases. This CDR3 comprises 16 residues. The junction had 8 bases not matched to a gene; V was cut back by 0 bases and J by 11 bases. Germline-derived CDR1 and CDR2 are LGHNA and YNFKEQ. CDR3 coding DNA: TGTGCCAGCAGCCAAGAGGGGACTAGCGGGAGCAATGAGCAGTACTTC. This sequence encodes CASSQEGTSGSNEQYF.

This clonotype has just a few counts. The chain joins TRBV12-3 or TRBV12-4 to TRBJ2-7; 9 bases line up with TRBD1. The CDR3 sequence is 16 residues long. V lost 5 bases and J lost 0; bases outside the gene matches: 8. The CDR3 DNA reads as TGTGCCAGCAGTCCCCGGGACAGGGAAAACTCCTACGAGCAGTACTTC. Translated, it gives CASSPRDRENSYEQYF.

This clonotype appeared once. The CDR3 here is CASSPWGASGSYEQYF. The CDR3 region has the DNA TGTGCCAGCAGCCCGTGGGGTGCTAGCGGCTCCTACGAGCAGTACTTC. V gene TRBV3-1 combines with J gene TRBJ2-7; 7 bases are shared with TRBD2. Trimming at V came to 4 bases and at J to 0 bases, leaving 9 bases not matched to a gene. CDR1 and CDR2 from the germline V gene are LGHDT and YNNKEL (reference sequence). The CDR3 has 16 amino acids.

This clonotype occurred a few times. J is TRBJ2-1 and V is TRBV20-1, with D perhaps assigned TRBD1 or TRBD2 (5 bases each). This CDR3 contains 12 residues. With 4 bases removed from V and 6 bases from J, the gap between germline ends came to 10 bases. Germline-derived CDR1 and CDR2 are DFQATT and SNEGSKA (reference sequence). CDR3 sequence reads: CSAKSGPNEQFF. The CDR3 nucleotides are TGCAGTGCTAAGTCGGGACCCAATGAGCAGTTCTTC.

In nucleotides, the CDR3 is TGTGCCAGCAGCTACACCAGCGGGGGATATGGCTACACCTTC. Translated, it gives CASSYTSGGYGYTF. The gene calls are TRBV7-9 and TRBJ1-2, with D tentatively TRBD1 (5 bases). Germline CDR1 SEHNR, CDR2 FQNEAQ (reference sequence). Trimming removed 4 bases from V and 5 bases from J, with 14 bases in between. The CDR3 covers 14 residues.

This chain links TRBV6-6 with TRBJ2-1, with D possibly TRBD2 on 5 matching bases. The ends were cut back, 2 bases at V and 8 bases at J, with 10 bases in the middle. In germline, CDR1 is MNHNY, CDR2 SVGAGI (reference sequence). The CDR3 is made up of 13 amino acids. CDR3 in amino acids: CASSYRRSDEQFF. The CDR3 nucleotides read TGTGCCAGCAGTTACCGGAGGTCCGATGAGCAGTTCTTC.

This clonotype has only a few counts. The V and J genes are TRBV5-1 and TRBJ1-6; D remains ambiguous. The CDR3 contains 15 residues. Trimming stripped 3 bases from V and 9 bases from J, with 16 bases between. Germline V lookup: CDR1 SGHRS, CDR2 YFSETQ. This CDR3 reads CASSSLDPKGSPLHF. The CDR3 DNA is TGCGCCAGCAGCTCCCTGGACCCCAAGGGTTCACCCCTCCACTTT.

The rearrangement links TRBV10-3 to TRBJ1-1; 9 positions agree with TRBD1. In germline, CDR1 is ENHRY, CDR2 SYGVKD. There are 17 residues in the CDR3. Trimming at V came to 3 bases and at J to 0 bases, leaving 8 bases not matched to a gene. The DNA for the CDR3 is TGTGCCATCAGTGACCACGCCGGGACAGGGATGAACACTGAAGCTTTCTTT. Encoded protein: CAISDHAGTGMNTEAFF.

The chain has TRBV12-3 or TRBV12-4 and TRBJ2-1; the match to TRBD2 covers 10 bases. After removal of 10 bases from V and 7 bases from J, the junction contained 7 bases not matched to a gene. The CDR3 contains 13 residues. The CDR3 DNA reads as TGTGCCACCCAGCGGGGGGGCCCGAATGAGCAGTTCTTC. It translates to CATQRGGPNEQFF.

The sample holds one count of this clonotype. The CDR3 sequence: CASSPGQSANYGYTF. The CDR3 DNA reads as TGTGCCAGCAGCCCCGGACAGAGCGCTAACTATGGCTACACCTTC. The chain employs TRBV12-3 or TRBV12-4 and TRBJ1-2; TRBD1 is a possible D gene (6 bases). V lost 6 bases to trimming and J lost 0 bases, with 14 bases between them. This CDR3 comprises 15 residues.

The chain is built from TRBV5-1 and TRBJ2-3; no definite D call. Trimming removed 4 bases at V and 2 bases at J, with 14 bases between. The CDR3 loop spans 15 amino acids. The germline V gene encodes CDR1 SGHRS and CDR2 YFSETQ. The chain's CDR3 is CASSPSGWLTDTQYF. CDR3 nucleotide sequence: TGCGCCAGCAGCCCCTCCGGATGGCTCACAGATACGCAGTATTTT.

V gene TRBV29-1 combines with J gene TRBJ1-1; D uncertain. V lost 4 bases and J lost 1, with 13 bases in between. The CDR3 is 14 amino acids. Germline assignment: CDR1 SQVTM and CDR2 ANQGSEA. The CDR3, as DNA: TGCAGCGTTGTGAATAGGGCAGCGAACACTGAAGCTTTCTTT. It is translated as CSVVNRAANTEAFF.

This clonotype has just one count. A single base separates this from a much larger clone, so it may be a read error. The chain couples TRBV6-5 to TRBJ1-2, with 7 bases matching TRBD1. This CDR3 has 14 residues. Looked up from germline, CDR1 is MNHEY and CDR2 is SVGAGI. CDR3 bases: TGTACCAGCAGTTACAGGGGAATAGGGTATGGCTACACCTTC. As protein: CTSSYRGIGYGYTF.

On this clonotype itself: A junction end diverges from the germline sequence, so it may reflect a read error. The chain uses TRBV5-1 and TRBJ2-3; 9 nucleotides agree with TRBD1. The germline gives CDR1 SGHRS, CDR2 YFSETQ. The CDR3 is made up of 15 amino acids. This CDR3 reads CASSLPGQGIDMQYF. CDR3 DNA sequence: TGCGCCAGCAGCCTACCGGGACAGGGAATAGATATGCAGTATTTT.